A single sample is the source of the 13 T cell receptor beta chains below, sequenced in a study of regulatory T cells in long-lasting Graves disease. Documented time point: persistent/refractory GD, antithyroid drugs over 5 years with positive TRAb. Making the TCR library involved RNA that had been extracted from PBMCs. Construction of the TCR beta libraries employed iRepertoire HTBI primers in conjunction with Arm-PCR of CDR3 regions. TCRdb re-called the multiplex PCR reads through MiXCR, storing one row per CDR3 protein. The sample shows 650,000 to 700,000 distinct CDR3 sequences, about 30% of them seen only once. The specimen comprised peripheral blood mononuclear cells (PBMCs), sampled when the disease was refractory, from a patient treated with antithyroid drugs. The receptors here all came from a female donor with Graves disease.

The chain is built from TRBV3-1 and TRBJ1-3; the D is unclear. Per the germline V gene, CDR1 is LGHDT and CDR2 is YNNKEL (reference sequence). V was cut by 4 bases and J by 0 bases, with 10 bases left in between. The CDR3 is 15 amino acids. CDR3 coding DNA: TGTGCCAGCAGCCGGACGGTTATCTCTGGAAACACCATATATTTT. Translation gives CASSRTVISGNTIYF.

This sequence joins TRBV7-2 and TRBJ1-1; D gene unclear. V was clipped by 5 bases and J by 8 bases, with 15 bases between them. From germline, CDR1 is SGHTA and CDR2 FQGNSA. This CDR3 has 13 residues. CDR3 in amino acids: CASSRMPGTEAFF. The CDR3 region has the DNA TGTGCCAGCAGCCGCATGCCGGGTACCGAAGCTTTCTTT.

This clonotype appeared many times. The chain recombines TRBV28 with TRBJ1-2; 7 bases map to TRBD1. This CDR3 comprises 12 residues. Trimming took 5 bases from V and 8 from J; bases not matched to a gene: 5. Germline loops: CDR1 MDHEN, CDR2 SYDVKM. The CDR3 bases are TGTGCCAGCAGTCAGACAGGGAAAGGCTACACCTTC. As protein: CASSQTGKGYTF.

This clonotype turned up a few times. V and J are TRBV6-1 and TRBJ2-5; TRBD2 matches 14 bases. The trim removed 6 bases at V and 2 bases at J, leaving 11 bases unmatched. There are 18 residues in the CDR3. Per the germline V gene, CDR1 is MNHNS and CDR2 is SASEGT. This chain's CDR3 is CASSTHPGLAGEQETQYF. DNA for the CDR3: TGTGCCAGCAGCACGCATCCGGGACTAGCGGGAGAACAAGAGACCCAGTACTTC.

Here the CDR3 DNA reads TGTGCCAGCAGTTCCGGTACTGGCAAGCAGTACTTC. It is translated as CASSSGTGKQYF. The chain employs TRBV27 and TRBJ2-7, with D unclear. CDR1 is MNHEY and CDR2 is SMNVEV in the germline V gene (reference sequence). The CDR3 has 12 residues. V was shortened by 4 bases and J by 8 bases, with 12 bases between the two germline ends.

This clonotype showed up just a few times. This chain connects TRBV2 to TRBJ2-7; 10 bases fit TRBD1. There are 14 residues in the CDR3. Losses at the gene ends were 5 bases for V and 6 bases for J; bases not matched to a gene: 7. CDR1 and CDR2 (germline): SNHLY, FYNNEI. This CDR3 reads CASSSGTGDPEQYF. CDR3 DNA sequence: TGTGCCAGCAGTTCCGGGACAGGGGATCCCGAGCAGTACTTC.

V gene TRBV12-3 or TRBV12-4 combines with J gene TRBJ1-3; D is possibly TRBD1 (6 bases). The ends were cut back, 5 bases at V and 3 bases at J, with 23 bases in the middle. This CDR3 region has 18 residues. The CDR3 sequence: CASSLTGTPILNGNTIYF. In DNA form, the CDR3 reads TGTGCCAGCAGTCTTACCGGGACACCCATTTTAAATGGAAACACCATATATTTT.

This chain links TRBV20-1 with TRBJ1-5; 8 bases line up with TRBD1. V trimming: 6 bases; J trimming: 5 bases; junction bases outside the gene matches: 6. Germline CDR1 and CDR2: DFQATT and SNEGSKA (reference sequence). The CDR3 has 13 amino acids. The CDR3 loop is CSAQTGVDQPQHF. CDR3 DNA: TGCAGTGCCCAGACAGGGGTTGATCAGCCCCAGCATTTT.

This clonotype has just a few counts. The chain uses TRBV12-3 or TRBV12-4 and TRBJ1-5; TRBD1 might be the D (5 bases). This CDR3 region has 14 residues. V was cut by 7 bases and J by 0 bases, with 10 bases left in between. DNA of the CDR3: TGTGCCAGCAAAAGGGGACCTAGCAATCAGCCCCAGCATTTT. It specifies CASKRGPSNQPQHF.

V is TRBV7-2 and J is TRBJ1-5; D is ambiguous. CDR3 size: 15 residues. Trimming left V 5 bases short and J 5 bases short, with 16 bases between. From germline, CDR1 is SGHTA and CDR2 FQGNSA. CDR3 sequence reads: CASSLMGAADQPQHF. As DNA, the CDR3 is TGTGCCAGCAGCCTAATGGGTGCCGCGGATCAGCCCCAGCATTTT. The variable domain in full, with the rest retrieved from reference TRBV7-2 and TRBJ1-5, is GAGVSQSPSNKVTEKGKDVELRCDPISGHTALYWYRQSLGQGLEFLIYFQGNSAPDKSGLPSDRFSAERTGGSVSTLTIQRTQQEDSAVYLCASSLMGAADQPQHFGDGTRLSIL.

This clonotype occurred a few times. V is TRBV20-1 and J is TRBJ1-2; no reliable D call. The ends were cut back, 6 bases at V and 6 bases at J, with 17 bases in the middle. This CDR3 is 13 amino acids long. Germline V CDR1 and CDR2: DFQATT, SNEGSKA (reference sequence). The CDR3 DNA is TGCAGTGCCACCCCGACGCTTGTGGATGGCTACACCTTC. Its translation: CSATPTLVDGYTF.

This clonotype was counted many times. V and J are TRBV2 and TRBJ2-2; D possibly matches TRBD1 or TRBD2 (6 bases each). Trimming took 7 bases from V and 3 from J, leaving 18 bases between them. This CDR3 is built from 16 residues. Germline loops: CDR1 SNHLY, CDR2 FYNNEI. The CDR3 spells CASTSGGHPYTGELFF. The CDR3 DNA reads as TGTGCCAGCACCTCCGGGGGACACCCTTACACCGGGGAGCTGTTTTTT.

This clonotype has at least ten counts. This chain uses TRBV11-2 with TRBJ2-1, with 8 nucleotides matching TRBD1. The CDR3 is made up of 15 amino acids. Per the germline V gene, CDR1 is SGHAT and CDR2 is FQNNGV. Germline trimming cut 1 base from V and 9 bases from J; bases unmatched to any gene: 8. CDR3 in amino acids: CASSLVAQGAGEQFF. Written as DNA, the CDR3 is TGTGCCAGCAGCTTAGTTGCGCAGGGGGCAGGTGAGCAGTTCTTC.